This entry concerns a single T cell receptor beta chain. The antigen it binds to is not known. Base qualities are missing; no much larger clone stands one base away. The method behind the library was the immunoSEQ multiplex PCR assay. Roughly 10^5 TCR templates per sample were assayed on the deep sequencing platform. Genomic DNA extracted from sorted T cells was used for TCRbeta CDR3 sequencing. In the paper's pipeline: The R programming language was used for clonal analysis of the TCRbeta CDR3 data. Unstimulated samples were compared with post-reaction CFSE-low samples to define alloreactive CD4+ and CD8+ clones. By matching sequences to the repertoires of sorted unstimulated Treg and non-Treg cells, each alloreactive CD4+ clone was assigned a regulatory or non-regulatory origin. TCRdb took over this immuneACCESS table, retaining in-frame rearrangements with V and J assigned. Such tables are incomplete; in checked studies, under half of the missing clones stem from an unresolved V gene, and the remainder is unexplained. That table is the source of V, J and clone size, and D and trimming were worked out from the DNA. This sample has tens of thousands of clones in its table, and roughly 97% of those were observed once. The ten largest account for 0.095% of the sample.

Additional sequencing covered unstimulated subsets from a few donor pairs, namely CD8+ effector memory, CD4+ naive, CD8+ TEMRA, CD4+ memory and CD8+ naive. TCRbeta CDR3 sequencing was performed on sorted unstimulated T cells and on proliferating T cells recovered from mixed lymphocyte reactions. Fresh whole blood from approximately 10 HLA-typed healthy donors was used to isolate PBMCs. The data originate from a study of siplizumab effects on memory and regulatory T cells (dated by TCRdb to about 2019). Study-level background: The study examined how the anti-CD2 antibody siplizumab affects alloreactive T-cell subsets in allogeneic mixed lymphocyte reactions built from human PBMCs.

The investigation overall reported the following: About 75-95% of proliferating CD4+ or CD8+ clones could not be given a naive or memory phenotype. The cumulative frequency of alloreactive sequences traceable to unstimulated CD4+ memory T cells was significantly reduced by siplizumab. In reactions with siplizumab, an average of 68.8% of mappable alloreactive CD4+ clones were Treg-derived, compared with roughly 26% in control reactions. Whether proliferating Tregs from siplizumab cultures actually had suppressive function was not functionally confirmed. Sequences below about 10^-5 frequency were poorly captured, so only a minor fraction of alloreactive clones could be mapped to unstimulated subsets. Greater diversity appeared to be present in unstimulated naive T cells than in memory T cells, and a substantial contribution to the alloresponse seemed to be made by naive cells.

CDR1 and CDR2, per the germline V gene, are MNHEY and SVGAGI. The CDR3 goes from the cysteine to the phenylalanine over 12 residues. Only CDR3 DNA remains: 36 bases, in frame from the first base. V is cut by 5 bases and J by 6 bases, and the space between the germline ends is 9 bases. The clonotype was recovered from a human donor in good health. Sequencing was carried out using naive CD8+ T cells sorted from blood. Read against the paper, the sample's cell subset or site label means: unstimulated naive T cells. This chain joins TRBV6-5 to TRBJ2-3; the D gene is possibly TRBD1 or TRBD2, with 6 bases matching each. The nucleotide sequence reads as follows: TGTGCCAGCAGTCTAGGGGGGGATACGCAGTATTTT. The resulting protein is CASSLGGDTQYF.